The next 2 T cell receptor beta chains were all read from a single sample in a study of blood T cell repertoires in COVID-19. The data were produced by immunoSEQ multiplex PCR, yet TCRdb's version contains in-frame clones alone and is incomplete. In the table there are some 70,000 clones, approximately 87% of which are singletons. The sequenced material came from peripheral blood. These receptors were collected from a man aged 45 to 65 with active COVID-19.

CDR3 bases: TGCGCCAGCAGCTACACAGGCCCCAGCTCCTACGAGCAGTACTTC. It translates to CASSYTGPSSYEQYF. This chain joins TRBV5-1 and TRBJ2-7, with D possibly matching TRBD1 (5 bases). The CDR3 consists of 15 residues. Trimming pared 3 bases from V and 0 bases from J, leaving 13 bases between. The germline V gene has CDR1 SGHRS and CDR2 YFSETQ.

The rearrangement links TRBV27 to TRBJ1-1; the match to TRBD1 covers 12 bases. CDR1 and CDR2 from the germline V gene are MNHEY and SMNVEV (reference sequence). V trimming: 2 bases; J trimming: 4 bases; junction bases outside the gene matches: 5. The CDR3 is 16 amino acids. CDR3 in DNA: TGTGCCAGCAGTTTAGATATGGGACAGGGGGCCACTGAAGCTTTCTTT. Residues: CASSLDMGQGATEAFF.